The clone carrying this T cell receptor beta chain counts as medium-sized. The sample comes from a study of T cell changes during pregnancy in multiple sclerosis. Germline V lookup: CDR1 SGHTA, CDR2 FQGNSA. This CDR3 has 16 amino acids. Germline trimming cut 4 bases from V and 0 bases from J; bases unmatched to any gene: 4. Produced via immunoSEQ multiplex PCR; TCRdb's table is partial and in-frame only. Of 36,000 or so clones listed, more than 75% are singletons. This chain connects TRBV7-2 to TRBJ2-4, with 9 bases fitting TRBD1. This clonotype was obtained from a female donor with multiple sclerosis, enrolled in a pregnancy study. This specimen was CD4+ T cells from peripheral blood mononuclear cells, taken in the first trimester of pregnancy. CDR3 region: CASSSGQGIAKNIQYF. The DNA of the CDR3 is TGTGCCAGCAGCTCGGGACAGGGAATAGCCAAAAACATTCAGTACTTC.